These 30 T cell receptor beta chains were sequenced from one sample in a study of T cell responses to AZD1222 COVID-19 vaccine. This table comes from immunoSEQ multiplex PCR, and its TCRdb copy is limited to in-frame clones, with some not included. The repertoire consists of 100,000 or so clones, with 84% occurring once and the leading ten covering more than 15%. Material: peripheral blood, obtained on day 0 of AZD1222 vaccination. The receptors come from an adult in good health.

This clone was found a few times. Other DNA sequences in this specimen translate into the identical CDR3. This sequence joins TRBV19 and TRBJ1-2, with TRBD1 matching over 8 bases. This CDR3 is 13 amino acids long. J gave up 6 bases and V 4 bases, and 4 bases lay outside the gene matches. The germline V gene encodes CDR1 LNHDA and CDR2 SQIVND (reference sequence). CDR3 DNA sequence: TGTGCCAGTAGTACTACAGGGGGAGATGGCTACACCTTC. This sequence encodes CASSTTGGDGYTF.

The chain recombines TRBV6-2 or TRBV6-3 with TRBJ1-5, with D maybe TRBD1 (6 bases). The CDR3 has 18 amino acids. In germline, CDR1 is MNHEY, CDR2 SVGEGT. Between the trimmed V and J ends, which lost 6 bases and 0 bases, there was a span of 21 bases. CDR3 sequence: CASRPLYREGGSNQPQHF. CDR3 nucleotide sequence: TGTGCCAGCAGGCCTCTTTACAGGGAGGGGGGTAGCAATCAGCCCCAGCATTTT.

This chain connects TRBV25-1 to TRBJ1-2; no clear D gene. V was trimmed by 2 bases and J by 4 bases, leaving 8 bases between them. Germline V CDR1 and CDR2: MGHDK, SYGVNS. The CDR3 totals 13 residues. CDR3 protein: CASSEMGGYGYTF. The CDR3 DNA reads as TGTGCCAGCAGTGAAATGGGCGGCTATGGCTACACCTTC.

The J gene is TRBJ1-2, the V gene TRBV25-1; D unresolved. There are 16 residues in the CDR3. Trimming took 2 bases from V and 1 from J, leaving 14 bases between them. Per germline, CDR1 MGHDK and CDR2 SYGVNS. Here the CDR3 DNA reads TGTGCCAGCAGTGAAACCAGTCGTCAGGATAACTATGGCTACACCTTC. Its protein product is CASSETSRQDNYGYTF.

In this sample, this clone turned up once. V usage is TRBV28 and J usage is TRBJ1-2, with TRBD1 as a possible D gene (6 bases). V was pared by 7 bases and J by 9 bases, with 30 bases between. This CDR3 is 17 amino acids long. Germline V gives CDR1 MDHEN, CDR2 SYDVKM. As DNA, the CDR3 is TGTGCCAGCAAGGTGGGGATTCGGATGGGGGCTCGGGGTAGCTACACCTTC. Its translation is CASKVGIRMGARGSYTF.

The chain combines TRBV9 with TRBJ1-4, with unresolved D. Germline lookup yields CDR1 SGDLS and CDR2 YYNGEE. V shed 3 bases and J shed 3 bases, with 3 bases lying between them. This CDR3 has 12 residues. The CDR3 sequence is CASSGANEKLFF. The CDR3 DNA reads as TGTGCCAGCAGCGGAGCTAATGAAAAACTGTTTTTT.

The V gene is TRBV30, the J gene TRBJ2-1; TRBD2 agrees at 8 bases. CDR1 GTSNPN and CDR2 SVGIG come from the germline V gene (reference sequence). This CDR3 is built from 14 residues. Germline trimming cut 3 bases from V and 1 base from J; bases unmatched to any gene: 2. This CDR3 reads CAWSGGASYNEQFF. CDR3 DNA sequence: TGTGCCTGGAGCGGGGGGGCGTCCTACAATGAGCAGTTCTTC.

The CDR3 here is CASSLGGLAKNIQYF. In nucleotides, the CDR3 is TGTGCCAGCAGCTTGGGTGGTTTGGCCAAAAACATTCAGTACTTC. The V gene is TRBV5-4, the J gene TRBJ2-4; D remains unclear. This CDR3 comprises 15 residues. The V end was cut by 0 bases, the J end by 1 base, with 8 bases between. Germline CDR1 and CDR2: SGHNT and YYREEE (reference sequence).

This clone was observed a handful of times. The CDR3, as DNA: TGCGCCAGCAGCCGGGACATTGCAACTAATGAAAAACTGTTTTTT. This codes for CASSRDIATNEKLFF. V usage is TRBV4-3 and J usage is TRBJ1-4; possibly TRBD1 for D (6 bases). Trimming left V 4 bases short and J 0 bases short, with 9 bases between. CDR1 is LGHNA, CDR2 YSLEER, per germline. This CDR3 contains 15 residues.

This clone was detected only once. The rearrangement joins TRBV29-1 to TRBJ2-7; D is ambiguous. The CDR3 consists of 12 residues. From germline, CDR1 is SQVTM and CDR2 ANQGSEA. Trimming removed 4 bases at V and 1 base at J, with 8 bases between. CDR3 residues: CSVVKGSYEQYF. As DNA, the CDR3 is TGCAGCGTTGTCAAGGGATCCTACGAGCAGTACTTC.

A few counts support this clone. The chain has TRBV9 and TRBJ1-2; 11 bases match TRBD1. Unmatched junction bases numbered 6, after V lost 0 bases and J lost 5 bases. The V gene's germline CDR1 is SGDLS and CDR2 YYNGEE. This CDR3 is 16 amino acids long. DNA for the CDR3: TGTGCCAGCAGCGTAGTTCCAGGACAGGGGGCGTATGGCTACACCTTC. Translation: CASSVVPGQGAYGYTF.

The chain uses TRBV7-2 and TRBJ2-1; possibly TRBD2 for D (6 bases). The CDR3 runs 13 residues. Germline V lookup: CDR1 SGHTA, CDR2 FQGNSA. Trimming removed 6 bases at V and 9 bases at J, with 15 bases between. This CDR3 is CASRLDYQPEQFF. CDR3 DNA: TGTGCCAGCAGGTTGGACTATCAACCTGAGCAGTTCTTC.

This clone is classed as medium-sized (0.01 to 0.1%). The chain has TRBV6-1 and TRBJ2-7, with D perhaps given as TRBD1 or TRBD2 (5 bases each). This CDR3 is built from 16 residues. Trimming removed 4 bases from V and 0 bases from J, with 16 bases in between. CDR1 and CDR2 (germline): MNHNS, SASEGT. The DNA for the CDR3 is TGTGCCAGCAGTGGCTGGGGCCCCGCGGGCTCCTACGAGCAGTACGTC. It yields the protein CASSGWGPAGSYEQYV.

The chain recombines TRBV24-1 with TRBJ2-5; D not certain. V shed 4 bases and J shed 4 bases, with 15 bases lying between them. Germline CDR1 reads KGHDR; CDR2 reads SFDVKD. The CDR3 consists of 15 residues. The CDR3 spells CATSDVRTSLETQYF. The CDR3 DNA sequence: TGTGCCACCAGTGACGTCAGGACCTCTCTAGAGACCCAGTACTTC.

The chain is built from TRBV6-6 and TRBJ2-1, with 7 positions matching TRBD2. Germline CDR1 is MNHNY and CDR2 is SVGAGI (reference sequence). V dropped 5 bases and J dropped 13; count of bases not matched to a gene: 14. The CDR3 has 14 residues. This CDR3 is CASSLLSGTLNQFF. CDR3 sequence (DNA): TGTGCCAGCAGTCTCCTAAGCGGGACTTTAAACCAGTTCTTC.

The chain couples TRBV6-5 to TRBJ2-7, with TRBD2 identical over 12 bases. There are 14 residues in the CDR3. Germline assignment: CDR1 MNHEY and CDR2 SVGAGI. Trimming took 10 bases from V and 5 from J; bases not matched to a gene: 9. CDR3 DNA sequence: TGTGCCACCTGGGGACTAGCGGGCGGCAACGAGCAGTACTTC. This gives the protein CATWGLAGGNEQYF.

The rearrangement joins TRBV6-1 to TRBJ1-4, with D possibly TRBD1 on 5 matching bases. Germline V gene data show CDR1 as MNHNS and CDR2 as SASEGT. Trimming left V 3 bases short and J 8 bases short, with 16 bases between. This CDR3 is 15 amino acids long. The CDR3 region has the DNA TGTGCCAGCAGTGATCGAGTGTTGGCAGGGGAAAAACTGTTTTTT. It specifies CASSDRVLAGEKLFF.

The V gene is TRBV4-3, the J gene TRBJ2-1, with D uncertain. This CDR3 has 15 residues. The germline V and J ends were trimmed by 0 bases and 5 bases, with 11 bases remaining between them. Looked up from germline, CDR1 is LGHNA and CDR2 is YSLEER. The CDR3, as DNA: TGCGCCAGCAGCCAAGATAATATTCCAAACAATGAGCAGTTCTTC. Amino acid sequence: CASSQDNIPNNEQFF.

This clone was picked up many times. The chain employs TRBV29-1 and TRBJ1-2; the match to TRBD1 covers 8 bases. V lost 3 bases, J lost 6 bases, and 6 bases stayed unmatched. The CDR3 runs to 13 residues. CDR1 is SQVTM and CDR2 is ANQGSEA in the germline V gene. The chain's CDR3 is CSVDPRGLDGYTF. As DNA, the CDR3 is TGCAGCGTTGATCCCAGGGGGCTAGATGGCTACACCTTC.

This clone appeared a few times. Here the CDR3 DNA reads TGTGCCAGCAGTTTTATAGGGTTCAAGGGCTACACCTTC. This translates into CASSFIGFKGYTF. This chain links TRBV27 with TRBJ1-2; D is unresolved. The germline CDR1 and CDR2 sequences are MNHEY and SMNVEV (reference sequence). There are 13 residues in the CDR3. Trimming removed 3 bases from V and 8 bases from J, with 13 bases in between.

The chain combines TRBV4-1 with TRBJ2-7; 9 nucleotides line up with TRBD1. The CDR3 is made up of 17 amino acids. The junction had 11 bases not matched to a gene; V was cut back by 3 bases and J by 2 bases. Germline CDR1 reads MGHRA; CDR2 reads YSYEKL. The CDR3 here is CASSHVNPGQGPYEQYF. As DNA, the CDR3 is TGCGCCAGCAGCCATGTAAATCCGGGACAGGGACCCTACGAGCAGTACTTC.

V is TRBV7-9 and J is TRBJ2-3, with D tentatively TRBD1 (6 bases). Germline-derived CDR1 and CDR2 are SEHNR and FQNEAQ (reference sequence). V was clipped by 5 bases and J by 1 base, with 13 bases between them. This CDR3 comprises 15 residues. The CDR3 region is CASSARDTGTDTQYF. The CDR3 nucleotides are TGTGCCAGCAGCGCAAGGGACACAGGCACAGATACGCAGTATTTT.

The CDR3 here is CASGQGANNEQFF. The CDR3 region has the DNA TGTGCCAGCGGACAGGGGGCAAACAATGAGCAGTTCTTC. The chain couples TRBV28 to TRBJ2-1, with TRBD1 matching 11 bases. This CDR3 is 13 amino acids long. J was trimmed by 5 bases and V by 8 bases; bases with no gene match: 2. Germline V gene lookup returns CDR1 MDHEN and CDR2 SYDVKM.

The rearrangement uses TRBV19 and TRBJ1-5; D remains unclear. Trimming cost V 3 bases and J 7 bases, with 16 bases left between them. There are 15 residues in the CDR3. Germline lookup yields CDR1 LNHDA and CDR2 SQIVND (reference sequence). The CDR3 spells CASSMGVGGGQPQHF. The CDR3 DNA sequence: TGTGCCAGTAGTATGGGAGTAGGCGGAGGCCAGCCCCAGCATTTT.

The genes are TRBV5-4 and TRBJ1-5; no clear D gene. This CDR3 contains 15 residues. Between the trimmed V and J ends, which lost 3 bases and 5 bases, there was a span of 15 bases. CDR1 is SGHNT, CDR2 YYREEE, per germline (reference sequence). The CDR3 nucleotides are TGTGCCAGCAGCTCAAATCCGGGCGGTGATCAGCCCCAGCATTTT. It codes for CASSSNPGGDQPQHF. The whole variable domain, remainder taken from reference TRBV5-4 and TRBJ1-5, is ETGVTQSPTHLIKTRGQQVTLRCSSQSGHNTVSWYQQALGQGPQFIFQYYREEENGRGNFPPRFSGLQFPNYSSELNVNALELDDSALYLCASSSNPGGDQPQHFGDGTRLSIL.

This clone was detected only a few times. The V and J genes are TRBV10-3 and TRBJ1-5; D call uncertain. This CDR3 region has 13 residues. The germline V and J ends were trimmed by 11 bases and 2 bases, with 13 bases remaining between them. Germline V gene data show CDR1 as ENHRY and CDR2 as SYGVKD. The CDR3 DNA sequence: TGTGCCTCTCATTTCGGTGGCAATCAGCCCCAGCATTTT. Amino acid sequence: CASHFGGNQPQHF.

This clone is a singleton in its sample. The genes are TRBV19 and TRBJ2-4, with D unclear. This CDR3 has 14 residues. Germline CDR1 reads LNHDA; CDR2 reads SQIVND (reference sequence). The V end was cut by 7 bases, the J end by 3 bases, with 13 bases between. This chain's CDR3 is CASNSWDIKNIQYF. The CDR3 bases are TGTGCCAGTAATTCTTGGGATATCAAAAACATTCAGTACTTC.

This clone was detected only once. V usage is TRBV6-1 and J usage is TRBJ1-2; the D gene is possibly TRBD1 (5 bases). V lost 2 bases and J lost 5, with 18 bases in between. The germline V gene has CDR1 MNHNS and CDR2 SASEGT. This CDR3 comprises 16 residues. CDR3: CASSELAYSGYYGYTF. The CDR3 region has the DNA TGTGCCAGCAGTGAATTGGCTTACTCAGGGTATTATGGCTACACCTTC.

The chain uses TRBV28 and TRBJ2-2; D is undetermined. Germline V lookup: CDR1 MDHEN, CDR2 SYDVKM. V was trimmed by 3 bases and J by 1 base, leaving 9 bases between them. CDR3 length: 15 amino acids. As DNA, the CDR3 is TGTGCCAGCAGTTTGCGACTTCAGAACACCGGGGAGCTGTTTTTT. Protein sequence: CASSLRLQNTGELFF.

This clone was observed a few times. The chain is built from TRBV29-1 and TRBJ1-1, with D unresolved. Trimming left V 5 bases short and J 7 bases short, with 8 bases between. Per germline, CDR1 SQVTM and CDR2 ANQGSEA. The CDR3 totals 10 residues. The CDR3 DNA reads TGCAGCGTTTCCGAATTTGAAGCTTTCTTT. Translating it yields CSVSEFEAFF.